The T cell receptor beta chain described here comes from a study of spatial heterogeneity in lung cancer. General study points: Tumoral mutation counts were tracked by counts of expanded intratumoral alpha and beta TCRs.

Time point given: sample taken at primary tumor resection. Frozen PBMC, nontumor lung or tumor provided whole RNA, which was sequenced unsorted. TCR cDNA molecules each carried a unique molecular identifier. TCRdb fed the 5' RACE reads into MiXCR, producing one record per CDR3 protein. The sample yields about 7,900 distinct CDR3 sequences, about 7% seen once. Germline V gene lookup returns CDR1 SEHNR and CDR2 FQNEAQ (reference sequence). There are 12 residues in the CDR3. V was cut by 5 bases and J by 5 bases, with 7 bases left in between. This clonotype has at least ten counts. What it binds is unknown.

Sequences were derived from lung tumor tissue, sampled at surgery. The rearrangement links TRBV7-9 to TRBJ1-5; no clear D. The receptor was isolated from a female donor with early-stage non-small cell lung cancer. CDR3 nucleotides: TGTGCCAGCAGCGAAGATTATCAGCCCCAGCATTTT. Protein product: CASSEDYQPQHF.